Given below is one T cell receptor beta chain in context. In the study's own analysis: Reference gene primer amplification gave estimated nucleated cell counts. The method was immunoSEQ multiplex PCR; TCRdb's version includes in-frame clones alone and lacks a portion of them. That table furnishes V, J and clone size, whereas the DNA furnished D and trimming. The table lists under 60,000 clones, 60% to 80% of them singletons. These data originate in a study of blood T cell repertoires in COVID-19. In germline, CDR1 is SQVTM, CDR2 ANQGSEA. V was trimmed by 6 bases and J by 1 base, leaving 11 bases between them. The CDR3 runs 13 residues.

The sample consisted of peripheral blood. This clonotype was sampled from a human donor with active or convalescent COVID-19. The donor label of this sample is uncertain. V is TRBV29-1 and J is TRBJ2-3; D possibly corresponds to TRBD2 (6 bases). The CDR3 nucleotides read TGCAGCGTACAACTAGCCGGCACAGATACGCAGTATTTT. Its protein is CSVQLAGTDTQYF.